One sample yielded the 20 T cell receptor beta chains listed below, sequenced in a study of blood T cell repertoires in COVID-19. TCRdb keeps only in-frame clones here, not all; method: immunoSEQ multiplex PCR. Here the sample spans 540,000 or so clones, roughly nine tenths being singletons. Sequencing used peripheral blood. These receptors all stem from a woman aged 50 to 60 with COVID-19, enrolled during active disease.

The chain uses TRBV19 and TRBJ2-1, with 9 positions matching TRBD2. Unmatched junction bases numbered 8, after V lost 5 bases and J lost 0 bases. CDR3 length: 17 amino acids. Germline CDR1 is LNHDA and CDR2 is SQIVND (reference sequence). CDR3 protein: CASSSLAGQSSYNEQFF. The CDR3 DNA sequence: TGTGCCAGTAGTTCCCTAGCGGGGCAGAGCTCCTACAATGAGCAGTTCTTC.

Only one count was recorded for this clone. The chain employs TRBV5-4 and TRBJ1-5; 7 positions match TRBD1. J lost 6 bases, V lost 0 bases, and 15 bases had no gene match. Germline V CDR1 and CDR2: SGHNT, YYREEE (reference sequence). CDR3 length: 18 amino acids. CDR3 DNA sequence: TGTGCCAGCAGCTTGGGGTTAGGGGGCAGGGCGAGTGGTCAGCCCCAGCATTTT. Its protein product is CASSLGLGGRASGQPQHF.

The J gene is TRBJ1-5, the V gene TRBV15; 7 bases line up with TRBD1. The CDR3 runs 14 residues. V trimming: 0 bases; J trimming: 8 bases; junction bases outside the gene matches: 4. Germline CDR1 reads LNHNV; CDR2 reads YYDKDF (reference sequence). CDR3 protein: CATSRDTGVEPQHF. Written as DNA, the CDR3 is TGTGCCACCAGCAGAGATACAGGGGTAGAGCCCCAGCATTTT.

The chain combines TRBV25-1 with TRBJ2-1, with 11 bases identical to TRBD2. The V segment lost 6 bases and the J segment 4 bases; nucleotides outside the gene matches: 5. Germline-derived CDR1 and CDR2 are MGHDK and SYGVNS. There are 15 residues in the CDR3. The CDR3, as DNA: TGTGCCAGCAGAAATAGCGGGGGGGAATACAATGAGCAGTTCTTC. This translates into CASRNSGGEYNEQFF.

CDR3 sequence (DNA): TGTGCCGCAATGCCCGCGGGGGGGGAGACCCAGTACTTC. This encodes CAAMPAGGETQYF. V usage is TRBV24-1 and J usage is TRBJ2-5; 9 nucleotides align to TRBD2. With V trimmed by 12 bases and J by 5 bases, 9 bases remained unmatched. This CDR3 is 13 amino acids long. CDR1 is KGHDR and CDR2 is SFDVKD in the germline V gene.

The chain couples TRBV12-3 or TRBV12-4 to TRBJ2-1; D gene ambiguous. The CDR3 runs to 13 residues. The germline V and J ends were trimmed by 3 bases and 6 bases, with 9 bases remaining between them. The CDR3 loop is CASSLASLNEQFF. The CDR3 DNA is TGTGCCAGCAGTTTGGCCTCGCTCAATGAGCAGTTCTTC.

This sequence joins TRBV2 and TRBJ1-2; D is undetermined. This CDR3 is 13 amino acids long. Looked up from germline, CDR1 is SNHLY and CDR2 is FYNNEI. V was cut by 8 bases and J by 6 bases, with 16 bases left in between. The DNA for the CDR3 is TGTGCCAGCGCCCCCGGGGATGGAAATGGCTACACCTTC. It translates to CASAPGDGNGYTF.

The chain combines TRBV27 with TRBJ2-1; a weak D match, TRBD1 (5 bases). Germline assignment: CDR1 MNHEY and CDR2 SMNVEV (reference sequence). The CDR3 length is 13 residues. Trimming removed 4 bases at V and 7 bases at J, with 11 bases between. The DNA for the CDR3 is TGTGCCAGCAGTTGGGGCCCCCGGAATGAGCAGTTCTTC. Translated: CASSWGPRNEQFF.

The CDR3 sequence: CASSKPGLAGAGGELFF. In nucleotides, the CDR3 is TGTGCCAGCAGCAAGCCGGGACTAGCGGGGGCAGGCGGGGAGCTGTTTTTT. V usage is TRBV11-2 and J usage is TRBJ2-2; 14 nucleotides line up with TRBD2. Germline CDR1 and CDR2: SGHAT and FQNNGV. Trimming took 5 bases from V and 7 from J; bases not matched to a gene: 9. This CDR3 contains 17 residues.

The chain joins TRBV5-1 to TRBJ1-2; TRBD1 is a possible D gene (5 bases). Germline loops: CDR1 SGHRS, CDR2 YFSETQ. The CDR3 loop spans 12 amino acids. The ends were cut back, 9 bases at V and 7 bases at J, with 16 bases in the middle. The CDR3 DNA sequence: TGCGCCACCTCCCAGGGTTTGAGTGGCTACACCTTC. This sequence encodes CATSQGLSGYTF.

The genes are TRBV3-1 (or the pseudogene TRBV3-2) and TRBJ2-1; 15 bases agree with TRBD2. The CDR3 runs 16 residues. Trimming at V came to 8 bases and at J to 4 bases, leaving 6 bases not matched to a gene. CDR1 and CDR2 from the germline V gene are LGHDT and YNNKEL (reference sequence). The CDR3 sequence: CASRRTSGGAYNEQFF. The CDR3 DNA sequence: TGTGCCAGCCGACGGACTAGCGGGGGGGCTTACAATGAGCAGTTCTTC.

The V gene is TRBV25-1, the J gene TRBJ1-2; TRBD1 aligns across 8 bases. The length of the CDR3 is 13 residues. Germline CDR1 is MGHDK and CDR2 is SYGVNS. With V trimmed by 7 bases and J by 7 bases, 8 bases remained unmatched. This CDR3 is CASNTQGAGGYTF. CDR3 sequence (DNA): TGTGCCAGCAATACCCAGGGGGCCGGTGGCTACACCTTC.

The V call is TRBV10-3, the J call TRBJ1-1, with 9 bases that match TRBD1. Germline lookup yields CDR1 ENHRY and CDR2 SYGVKD. The CDR3 sequence is 14 residues long. The J segment lost 8 bases and the V segment lost 10 bases, leaving 14 bases of the junction unmatched. This CDR3 reads CATGKDRGKVEAFF. Here the CDR3 DNA reads TGTGCCACCGGGAAGGACAGGGGTAAGGTAGAAGCTTTCTTT.

The chain uses TRBV7-6 and TRBJ1-6; 7 nucleotides agree with TRBD1. Germline V gene data show CDR1 as SGHVS and CDR2 as FNYEAQ. V was clipped by 5 bases and J by 6 bases; unmatched bases: 7. The CDR3 length is 15 residues. CDR3 protein: CASSQRTGSNSPLHF. CDR3 DNA: TGTGCCAGCAGCCAGAGGACAGGTTCTAATTCACCCCTCCACTTT.

This chain links TRBV21-1 with TRBJ1-2. TRBV21-1 is designated a pseudogene. The CDR3 contains 11 residues. CDR3 residues: CASSARVGYTF. The CDR3 DNA reads TGTGCCAGCAGCGCCCGGGTGGGCTACACCTTC.

This clone was counted only a few times. V and J are TRBV28 and TRBJ1-5, with no clear D. Germline values: CDR1 MDHEN, CDR2 SYDVKM. V dropped 7 bases and J dropped 7 bases, with 17 bases sitting between them. The CDR3 runs 14 residues. CDR3 in DNA: TGTGCCAGCACCGTCATGCGGATGGAACAGCCCCAGCATTTT. As protein: CASTVMRMEQPQHF.

CDR3 sequence reads: CASSITSGLPSETQYF. As DNA, the CDR3 is TGCGCCAGCAGCATTACTAGCGGTCTCCCATCAGAGACCCAGTACTTC. This sequence joins TRBV5-1 and TRBJ2-5; 8 positions agree with TRBD2. This CDR3 contains 16 residues. Trimming took 4 bases from V and 4 from J; bases not matched to a gene: 12. CDR1 SGHRS and CDR2 YFSETQ come from the germline V gene.

For this clone: This specimen includes other DNA sequences encoding the same CDR3. The chain has TRBV12-3 or TRBV12-4 and TRBJ1-2; 9 bases map to TRBD1. CDR3 length: 13 residues. J gave up 8 bases and V 1 base, and 2 bases lay outside the gene matches. The CDR3 region has the DNA TGTGCCAGCAGTTTAGGACAGGGGGGCGGCTACACCTTC. This sequence encodes CASSLGQGGGYTF.

A single count supports this clone. The chain carries TRBV5-1 and TRBJ1-1, with D unclear. From germline, CDR1 is SGHRS and CDR2 YFSETQ. There are 13 residues in the CDR3. The V end lost 4 bases, the J end lost 0 bases, and 7 bases lay between the germline ends. The CDR3: CASSDGLNTEAFF. CDR3 coding DNA: TGCGCCAGCAGCGATGGGCTGAACACTGAAGCTTTCTTT.

The chain joins TRBV5-6 to TRBJ1-6; the match to TRBD1 covers 7 bases. Germline values: CDR1 SGHDT, CDR2 YYEEEE. The CDR3 spans 14 residues. V lost 2 bases to trimming and J lost 6 bases; unmatched junction nucleotides: 2. CDR3: CASSLNRGNSPLHF. CDR3 bases: TGTGCCAGCAGCTTAAACAGGGGTAATTCACCCCTCCACTTT.